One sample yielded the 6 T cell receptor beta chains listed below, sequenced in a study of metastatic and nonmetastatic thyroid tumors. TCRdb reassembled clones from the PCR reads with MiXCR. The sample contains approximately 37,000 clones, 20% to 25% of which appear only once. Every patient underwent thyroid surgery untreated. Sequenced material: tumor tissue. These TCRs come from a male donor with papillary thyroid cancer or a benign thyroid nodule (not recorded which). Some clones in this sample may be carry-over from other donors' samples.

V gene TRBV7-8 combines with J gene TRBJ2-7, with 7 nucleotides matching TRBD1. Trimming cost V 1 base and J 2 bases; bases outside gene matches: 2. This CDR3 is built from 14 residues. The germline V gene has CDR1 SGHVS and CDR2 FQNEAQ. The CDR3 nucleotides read TGTGCCAGCAGCTTAGTCACAGGGGCCTACGAGCAGTACTTC. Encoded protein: CASSLVTGAYEQYF.

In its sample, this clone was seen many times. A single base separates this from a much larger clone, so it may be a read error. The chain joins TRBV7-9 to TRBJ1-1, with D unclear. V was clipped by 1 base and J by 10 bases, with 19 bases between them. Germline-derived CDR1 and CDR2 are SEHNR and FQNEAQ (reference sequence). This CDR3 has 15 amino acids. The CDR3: CASSLGFMGYAGAFF. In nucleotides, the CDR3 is TGTGCCAGCAGCTTAGGGTTCATGGGGTACGCTGGAGCTTTCTTT. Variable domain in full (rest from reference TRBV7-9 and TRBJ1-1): DTGVSQNPRHKITKRGQNVTFRCDPISEHNRLYWYRQTLGQGPEFLTYFQNEAQLEKSRLLSDRFSAERPKGSFSTLEIQRTEQGDSAMYLCASSLGFMGYAGAFFGQGTRLTVV.

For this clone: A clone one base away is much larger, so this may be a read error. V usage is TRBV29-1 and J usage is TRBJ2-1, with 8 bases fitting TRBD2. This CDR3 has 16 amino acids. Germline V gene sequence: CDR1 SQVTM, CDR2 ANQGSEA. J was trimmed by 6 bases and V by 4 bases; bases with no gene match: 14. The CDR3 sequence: CSVATEGLVLLNEQFF. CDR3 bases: TGCAGCGTTGCGACGGAGGGACTAGTATTACTCAATGAGCAGTTCTTC.

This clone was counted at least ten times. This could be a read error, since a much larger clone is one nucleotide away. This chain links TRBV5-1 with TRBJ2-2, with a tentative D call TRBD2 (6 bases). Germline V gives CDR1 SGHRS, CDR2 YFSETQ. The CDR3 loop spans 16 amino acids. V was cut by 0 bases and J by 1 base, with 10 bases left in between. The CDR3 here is CASSLAVRGNTGELFF. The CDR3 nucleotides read TGCGCCAGCAGCTTGGCTGTGCGGGGGAACACCGGGGAGCTGTTTTTT.

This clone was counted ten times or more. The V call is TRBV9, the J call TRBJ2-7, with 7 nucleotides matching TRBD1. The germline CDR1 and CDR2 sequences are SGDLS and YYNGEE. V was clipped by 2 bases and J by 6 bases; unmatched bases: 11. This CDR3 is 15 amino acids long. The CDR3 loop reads CASSVADRYGSEQYF. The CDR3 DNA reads TGTGCCAGCAGCGTGGCGGACAGGTACGGCTCCGAGCAGTACTTC. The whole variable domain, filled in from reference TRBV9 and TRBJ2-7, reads DSGVTQTPKHLITATGQRVTLRCSPRSGDLSVYWYQQSLDQGLQFLIQYYNGEERAKGNILERFSAQQFPDLHSELNLSSLELGDSALYFCASSVADRYGSEQYFGPGTRLTVT.

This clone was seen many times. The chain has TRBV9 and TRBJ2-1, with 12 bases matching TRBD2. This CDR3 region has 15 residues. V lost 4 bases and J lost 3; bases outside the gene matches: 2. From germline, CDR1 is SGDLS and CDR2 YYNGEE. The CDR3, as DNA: TGTGCCAGCAGCTCTAGCGGGAGGGACTACAATGAGCAGTTCTTC. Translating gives CASSSSGRDYNEQFF.